The present T cell receptor (beta chain) was sequenced within a study of T cells after yellow fever vaccination. Study summary: For low cell numbers, libraries were made with SMART-Seq v4 Ultra Low Input. Study-level points and caveats: Re-detected after boosting: most primary clones, almost 98% of CD4 and 75% to 90% of CD8.

This clonotype has just a few counts. The antigen remains undetermined. TCRdb redid the calling of the 5' RACE reads with MiXCR, one entry per CDR3 protein. Counted here are approximately 550,000 distinct CDR3 sequences, roughly 13% occurring once; the ten biggest clones make up roughly an eighth. The sample in question was PBMCs, obtained on the day of the yellow fever booster vaccination. The source of this sequence is a man aged 25 to 40 who received the YFV17D yellow fever vaccine.

CDR3 sequence (DNA): TGCGCCAGCAGCCAAGGAATCCTAGCGGGAGTGTACGAGCAGTACTTC. Its protein product is CASSQGILAGVYEQYF. V usage is TRBV4-1 and J usage is TRBJ2-7, with 10 bases that match TRBD2. Trimming took 1 base from V and 4 from J; bases not matched to a gene: 7. The CDR3 loop spans 16 amino acids. Germline loops: CDR1 MGHRA, CDR2 YSYEKL.